This T cell receptor beta chain was obtained from a study of CD8+CD57+ T cells in acquired aplastic anemia (dated by TCRdb to the late 2010s). Some background on the complete study: A mean of roughly 2.9 ug of DNA, ranging from roughly 0.19 to 27.4 ug, was extracted from sorted CD4+ and CD8+ cells. For healthy donor samples, the average read count was about 9.9 million for CD4+ cells and roughly 12 million for CD8+ cells. The paper as a whole reports these results and caveats: Patients and healthy controls showed no significant difference in CD8+ Simpson's diversity (P=0.060). Although 25 to 30 CD8+ CDR3 sequences were shared by patients and controls, these sequences appeared highly expressed in patients and within the immunodominant clones of patients.

On this clonotype itself: Its antigen target is currently unknown. No quality values exist for individual bases; no much larger clone is one base distant.

In this study, sorted CD4+ and CD8+ T cells from the blood of healthy subjects and of severe aplastic anemia patients had their TCR repertoires deep-sequenced. Ficoll-Paque density gradient centrifugation was used to isolate peripheral blood mononuclear cells. Before DNA extraction, CD4+ and CD8+ T cells were sorted with FACS or magnetic beads. Genomic DNA served as template for TCR beta VDJ combination and CDR3 sequence profiling. An Illumina HiSeq 2000 was the platform used for TCR repertoire sequencing. For the original study's pipeline: TRBV/TRBJ rearrangement plots, CDR3 size and DJ length profiles, and Simpson's diversity index were used to assess repertoires. Whichever DNA sequence was most abundant in the deep sequencing data was defined as the immunodominant clone. CDR3 amino acid sequences were screened for sharing across subjects and compared with published repertoires and the VDJdb database. In-frame beta chains were kept once TCRdb had trimmed the public reads at Q25 with fastp and called clones with MiXCR. Rows merge per CDR3 protein into single entries with the most common DNA and genes. These V and J calls rely on TCRdb rather than the paper's analysis. Here the sample has around 400,000 distinct CDR3 sequences; about two thirds occur a single time. The ten largest clonotypes hold 3% to 5% of the sample.

Trimming at the junction amounts to 3 bases on V and 3 bases on J, and the germline ends lie 13 bases apart. Its CDR3 holds 14 amino acids, cysteine through phenylalanine. Only the CDR3 region is kept as DNA, spanning 42 bases read in frame from base 1. The CDR1 and CDR2 encoded by the germline V gene are SGHRS and YFSETQ. The clonotype comes from a human donor in good health, serving as a control. The sequenced sample consisted of sorted CD4+, CD8+, or CD8+CD57+ T cells (not recorded which) from PBMCs. The rearranged segments are TRBV5-1 and TRBJ2-7, and perhaps TRBD1 as D gene, on 5 matching bases. In nucleotides, the sequence is TGCGCCAGCAGCTCTGGGGCAGGGTACTACGAGCAGTACTTC. Translation gives CASSSGAGYYEQYF. Full variable domain (CDR3 extended with the reference TRBV5-1 and TRBJ2-7 proteins): KAGVTQTPRYLIKTRGQQVTLSCSPISGHRSVSWYQQTPGQGLQFLFEYFSETQRNKGNFPGRFSGRQFSNSRSEMNVSTLELGDSALYLCASSSGAGYYEQYFGPGTRLTVT.